This TCR beta chain appears in the sequencing data of a study of T cell repertoires in cytomegalovirus infection (dated by TCRdb to the late 2010s). About the full investigation: Donor HLA type was relevant to the analysis, as public TCR beta signatures indicated carriage of CMV infection together with the matching HLA type. Points the paper makes about the study in general: In both this cohort and an independent roughly 360-donor cohort, the cumulative frequency of public TCR beta family members distinguished carriers of CMV infection plus the relevant HLA type. In the ex vivo response, HLA-C-restricted CMV-specific TCR beta clonotypes were dominant, and in two of eight donors the single most frequent clonotype came from this HLA-C-restricted group.

This sample was sequenced with an Illumina HiSeq 1500. TCRdb passed the public sequencing reads through fastp at Q25 and MiXCR, retaining productive beta sequences. Records with the same CDR3 protein are collapsed into one entry carrying the most frequent genes and DNA. A total of roughly 760,000 distinct CDR3 sequences appear in this sample, less than 40% of them only once. In total, the top ten clones hold roughly 2.8% of the sample. Trimmed from V: 0 bases; trimmed from J: 6 bases; junction bases lacking a gene match: 20. The CDR3 measures 20 amino acids from cysteine to phenylalanine. This entry keeps only the CDR3 DNA: 60 bases, framed from base 1. From the germline V gene, CDR1 is LGHNT and CDR2 is FRNRAP. This clonotype was detected a few times. Its antigen specificity is not known. There are no base qualities to consult, and no much larger clone falls within one base.

Material: PBMCs. The source of this sequence is a human donor in good health (CMV status not recorded). Some clones in this sample may be carry-over from other donors' samples. The chain is encoded by TRBV12-5 joined to TRBJ2-7, and 10 bases in between align with TRBD1. The CDR3 region reads CASGLVPPGQGTPETAEQYF. Read as DNA, the sequence is TGTGCTAGTGGTTTGGTACCCCCGGGACAGGGGACGCCTGAGACTGCCGAGCAGTACTTC.